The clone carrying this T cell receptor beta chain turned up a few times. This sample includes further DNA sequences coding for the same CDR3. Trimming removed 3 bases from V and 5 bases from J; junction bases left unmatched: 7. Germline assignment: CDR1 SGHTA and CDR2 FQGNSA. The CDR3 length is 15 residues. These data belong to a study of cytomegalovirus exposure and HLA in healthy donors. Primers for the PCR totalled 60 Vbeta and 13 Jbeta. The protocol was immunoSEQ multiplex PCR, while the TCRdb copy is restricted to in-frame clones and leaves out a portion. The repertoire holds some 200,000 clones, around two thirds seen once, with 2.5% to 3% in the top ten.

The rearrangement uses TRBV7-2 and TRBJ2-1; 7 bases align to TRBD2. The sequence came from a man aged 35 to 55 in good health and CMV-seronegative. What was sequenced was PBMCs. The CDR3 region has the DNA TGTGCCAGCAGCTTCTTTCGCGGGAGCCACAATGAGCAGTTCTTC. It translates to CASSFFRGSHNEQFF. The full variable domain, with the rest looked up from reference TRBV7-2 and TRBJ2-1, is GAGVSQSPSNKVTEKGKDVELRCDPISGHTALYWYRQSLGQGLEFLIYFQGNSAPDKSGLPSDRFSAERTGGSVSTLTIQRTQQEDSAVYLCASSFFRGSHNEQFFGPGTRLTVL.